This record covers a single TCR beta chain. Its antigen is not known. The data originate from a study of CD8+CD57+ T cells in acquired aplastic anemia. In the study overall: Healthy donors had, on average, roughly 9.8 million reads for their CD4+ cells.

Study-wide results and limits: Common to patients and controls were twenty-nine CD8+ CDR3 sequences.

Genomic DNA templated the TCR beta VDJ and CDR3 profiling. TCRdb re-derived calls from the reads in MiXCR, one entry per CDR3 protein. The sample records approximately 200,000 distinct CDR3 sequences, roughly 55% being singletons. Sequenced input: sorted CD4+, CD8+, or CD8+CD57+ T cells (not recorded which) from PBMCs. This receptor was obtained from a human donor in good health.

CDR3 region: CASSPGTGNDYEQYF. In DNA, the CDR3 is TGTGCCAGCAGCCCCGGGACAGGAAACGACTACGAGCAGTACTTC. The rearrangement links TRBV7-9 to TRBJ2-7, with TRBD1 matching 8 bases. CDR3 length: 15 amino acids. CDR1 SEHNR and CDR2 FQNEAQ come from the germline V gene (reference sequence). The trim removed 5 bases at V and 3 bases at J, leaving 9 bases unmatched.